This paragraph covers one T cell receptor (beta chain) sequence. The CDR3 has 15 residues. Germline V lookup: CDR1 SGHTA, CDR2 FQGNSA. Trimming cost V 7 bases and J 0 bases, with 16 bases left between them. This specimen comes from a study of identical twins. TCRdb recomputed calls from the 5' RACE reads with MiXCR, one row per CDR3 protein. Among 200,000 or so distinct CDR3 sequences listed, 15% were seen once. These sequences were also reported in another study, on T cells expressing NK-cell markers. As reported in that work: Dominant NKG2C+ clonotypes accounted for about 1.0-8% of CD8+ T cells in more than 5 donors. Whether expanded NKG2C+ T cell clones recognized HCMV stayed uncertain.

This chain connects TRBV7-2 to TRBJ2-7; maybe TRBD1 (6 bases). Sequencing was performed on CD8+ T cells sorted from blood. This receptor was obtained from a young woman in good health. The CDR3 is CASNHRGGDSYEQYF. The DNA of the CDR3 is TGTGCCAGCAACCATCGTGGGGGCGACTCCTACGAGCAGTACTTC. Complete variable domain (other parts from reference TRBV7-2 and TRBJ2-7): GAGVSQSPSNKVTEKGKDVELRCDPISGHTALYWYRQSLGQGLEFLIYFQGNSAPDKSGLPSDRFSAERTGGSVSTLTIQRTQQEDSAVYLCASNHRGGDSYEQYFGPGTRLTVT.